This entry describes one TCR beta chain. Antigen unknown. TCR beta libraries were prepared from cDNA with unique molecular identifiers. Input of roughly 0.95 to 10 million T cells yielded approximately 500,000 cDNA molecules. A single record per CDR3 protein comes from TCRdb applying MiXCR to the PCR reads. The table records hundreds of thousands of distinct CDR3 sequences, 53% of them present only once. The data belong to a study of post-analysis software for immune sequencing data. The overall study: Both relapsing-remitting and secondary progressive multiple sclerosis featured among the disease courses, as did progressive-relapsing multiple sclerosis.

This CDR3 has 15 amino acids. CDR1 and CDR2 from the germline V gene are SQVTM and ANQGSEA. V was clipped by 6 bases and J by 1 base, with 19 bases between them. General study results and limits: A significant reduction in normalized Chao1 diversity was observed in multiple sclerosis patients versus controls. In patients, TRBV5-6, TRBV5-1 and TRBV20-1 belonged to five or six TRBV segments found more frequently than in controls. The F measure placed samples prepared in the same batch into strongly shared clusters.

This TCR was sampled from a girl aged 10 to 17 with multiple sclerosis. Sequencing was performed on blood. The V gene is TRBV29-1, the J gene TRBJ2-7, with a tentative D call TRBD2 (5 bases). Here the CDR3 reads CSVGRDAKGSYEQYF. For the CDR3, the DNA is TGCAGCGTGGGCCGGGATGCAAAGGGTTCCTACGAGCAGTACTTC.